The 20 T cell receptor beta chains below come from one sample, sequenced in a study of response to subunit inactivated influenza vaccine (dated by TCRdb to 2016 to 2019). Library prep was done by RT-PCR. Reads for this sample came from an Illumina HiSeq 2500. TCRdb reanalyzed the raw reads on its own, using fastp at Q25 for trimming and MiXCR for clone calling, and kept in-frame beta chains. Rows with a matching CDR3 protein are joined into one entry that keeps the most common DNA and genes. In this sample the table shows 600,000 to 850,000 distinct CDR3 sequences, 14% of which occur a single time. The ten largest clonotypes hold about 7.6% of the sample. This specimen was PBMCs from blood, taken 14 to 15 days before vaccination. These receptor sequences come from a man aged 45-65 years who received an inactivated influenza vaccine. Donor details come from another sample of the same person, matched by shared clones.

The DNA for the CDR3 is TGTGCCTGGAGTGTAGCCAGGGGGCTTGGCTACACCTTC. This translates into CAWSVARGLGYTF. This chain links TRBV30 with TRBJ1-2, with 8 bases fitting TRBD1. Germline CDR1 GTSNPN, CDR2 SVGIG (reference sequence). V dropped 0 bases and J dropped 7; count of bases not matched to a gene: 4. The CDR3 spans 13 residues.

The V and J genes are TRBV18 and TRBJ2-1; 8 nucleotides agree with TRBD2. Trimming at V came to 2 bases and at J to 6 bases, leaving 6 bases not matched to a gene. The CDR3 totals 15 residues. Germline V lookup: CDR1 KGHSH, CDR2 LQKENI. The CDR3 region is CASSPGSGGSNEQFF. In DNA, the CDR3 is TGTGCCAGCTCACCAGGCAGCGGGGGTTCCAATGAGCAGTTCTTC. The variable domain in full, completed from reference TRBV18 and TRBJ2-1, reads NAGVMQNPRHLVRRRGQEARLRCSPMKGHSHVYWYRQLPEEGLKFMVYLQKENIIDESGMPKERFSAEFPKEGPSILRIQQVVRGDSAAYFCASSPGSGGSNEQFFGPGTRLTVL.

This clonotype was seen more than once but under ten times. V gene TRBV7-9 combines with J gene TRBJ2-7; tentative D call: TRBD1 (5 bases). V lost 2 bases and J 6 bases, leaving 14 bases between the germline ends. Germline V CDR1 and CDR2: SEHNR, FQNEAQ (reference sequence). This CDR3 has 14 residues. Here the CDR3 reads CASSLLPTASEQYF. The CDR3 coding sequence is TGTGCCAGCAGCTTATTGCCGACAGCAAGCGAGCAGTACTTC.

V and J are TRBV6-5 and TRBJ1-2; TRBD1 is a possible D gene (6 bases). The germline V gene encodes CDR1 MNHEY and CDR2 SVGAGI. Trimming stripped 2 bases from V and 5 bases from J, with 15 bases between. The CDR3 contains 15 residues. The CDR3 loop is CASSYLPGQGYGYTF. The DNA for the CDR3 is TGTGCCAGCAGTTACCTACCGGGACAAGGATATGGCTACACCTTC.

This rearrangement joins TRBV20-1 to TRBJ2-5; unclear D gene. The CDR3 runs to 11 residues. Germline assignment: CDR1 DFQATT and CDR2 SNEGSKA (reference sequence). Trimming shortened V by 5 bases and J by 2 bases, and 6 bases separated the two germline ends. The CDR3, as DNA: TGCAGTGCTCACAGACAAGAGACCCAGTACTTC. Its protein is CSAHRQETQYF.

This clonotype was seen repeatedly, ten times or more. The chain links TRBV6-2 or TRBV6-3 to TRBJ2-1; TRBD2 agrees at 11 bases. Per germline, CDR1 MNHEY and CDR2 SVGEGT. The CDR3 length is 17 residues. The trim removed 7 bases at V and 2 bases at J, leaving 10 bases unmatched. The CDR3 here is CASTPTSGGGAYNEQFF. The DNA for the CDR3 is TGTGCCAGCACTCCTACTAGCGGGGGAGGGGCCTACAATGAGCAGTTCTTC.

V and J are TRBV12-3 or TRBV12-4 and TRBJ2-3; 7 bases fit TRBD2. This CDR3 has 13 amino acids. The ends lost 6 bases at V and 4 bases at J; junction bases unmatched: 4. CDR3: CASRLGGADTQYF. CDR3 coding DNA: TGTGCCAGCAGGTTGGGGGGGGCAGATACGCAGTATTTT.

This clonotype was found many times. The CDR3: CASASSGTPYEKLFF. The CDR3 coding sequence is TGTGCCAGCGCTAGCTCCGGGACCCCGTATGAAAAACTGTTTTTT. This sequence joins TRBV7-2 and TRBJ1-4, with D perhaps TRBD1 (5 bases). This CDR3 is built from 15 residues. Germline assignment: CDR1 SGHTA and CDR2 FQGNSA. Trimming shortened V by 8 bases and J by 6 bases, and 19 bases separated the two germline ends.

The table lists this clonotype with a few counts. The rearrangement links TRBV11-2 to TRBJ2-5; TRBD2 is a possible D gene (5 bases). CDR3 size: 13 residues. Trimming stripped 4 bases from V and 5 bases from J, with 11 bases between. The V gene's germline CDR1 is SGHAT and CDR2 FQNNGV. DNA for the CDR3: TGTGCCAGCAGCTCGGGGTTCGCGGAGACCCAGTACTTC. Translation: CASSSGFAETQYF.

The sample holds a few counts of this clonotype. This CDR3 reads CASSPAELKTQYF. The CDR3 bases are TGTGCCAGCAGCCCCGCCGAATTAAAGACCCAGTACTTC. The rearrangement joins TRBV9 to TRBJ2-5; no firm D call. V lost 4 bases and J 6 bases, leaving 13 bases between the germline ends. The CDR3 loop spans 13 amino acids. Germline CDR1 and CDR2: SGDLS and YYNGEE.

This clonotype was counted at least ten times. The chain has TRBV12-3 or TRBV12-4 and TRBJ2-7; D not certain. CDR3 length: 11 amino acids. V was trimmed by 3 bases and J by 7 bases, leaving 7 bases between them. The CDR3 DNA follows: TGTGCCAGCAGTTTCTCCGGGGAGCAGTACTTC. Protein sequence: CASSFSGEQYF.

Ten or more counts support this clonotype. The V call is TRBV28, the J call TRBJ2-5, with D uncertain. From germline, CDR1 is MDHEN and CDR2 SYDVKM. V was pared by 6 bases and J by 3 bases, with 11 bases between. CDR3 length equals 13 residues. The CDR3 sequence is CASRMLMKETQYF. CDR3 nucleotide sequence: TGTGCCAGCAGGATGCTGATGAAAGAGACCCAGTACTTC.

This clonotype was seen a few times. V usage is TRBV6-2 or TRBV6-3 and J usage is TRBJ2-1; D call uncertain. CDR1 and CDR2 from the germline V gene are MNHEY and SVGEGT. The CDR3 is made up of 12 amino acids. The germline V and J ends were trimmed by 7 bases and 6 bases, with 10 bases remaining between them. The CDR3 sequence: CASTQTVNEQFF. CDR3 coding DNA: TGTGCCAGCACCCAAACAGTCAATGAGCAGTTCTTC.

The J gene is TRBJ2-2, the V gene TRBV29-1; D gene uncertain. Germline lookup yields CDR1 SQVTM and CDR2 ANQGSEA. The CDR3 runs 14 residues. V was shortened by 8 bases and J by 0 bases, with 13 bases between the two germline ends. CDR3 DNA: TGCAGCCCCCATATGGCGGCGAACACCGGGGAGCTGTTTTTT. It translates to CSPHMAANTGELFF.

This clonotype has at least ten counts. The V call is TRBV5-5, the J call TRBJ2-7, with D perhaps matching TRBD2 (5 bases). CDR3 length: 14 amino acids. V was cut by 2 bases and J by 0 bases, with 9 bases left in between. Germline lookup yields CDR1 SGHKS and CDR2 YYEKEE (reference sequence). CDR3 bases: TGTGCCAGCAGCTTAGTCGGGATCTCCTACGAGCAGTACTTC. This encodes CASSLVGISYEQYF.

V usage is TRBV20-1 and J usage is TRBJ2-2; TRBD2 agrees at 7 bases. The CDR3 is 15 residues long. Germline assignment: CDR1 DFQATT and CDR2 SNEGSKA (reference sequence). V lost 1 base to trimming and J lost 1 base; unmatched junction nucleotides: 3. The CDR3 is CSARGQRGNTGELFF. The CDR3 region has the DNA TGCAGTGCTAGAGGTCAGCGGGGGAACACCGGGGAGCTGTTTTTT.

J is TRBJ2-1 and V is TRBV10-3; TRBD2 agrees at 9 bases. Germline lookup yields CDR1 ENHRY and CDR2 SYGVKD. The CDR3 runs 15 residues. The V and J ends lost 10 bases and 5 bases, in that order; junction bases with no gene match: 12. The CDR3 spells CATASRAGGNNEQFF. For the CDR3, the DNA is TGTGCCACAGCGTCGCGAGCGGGGGGAAACAATGAGCAGTTCTTC.

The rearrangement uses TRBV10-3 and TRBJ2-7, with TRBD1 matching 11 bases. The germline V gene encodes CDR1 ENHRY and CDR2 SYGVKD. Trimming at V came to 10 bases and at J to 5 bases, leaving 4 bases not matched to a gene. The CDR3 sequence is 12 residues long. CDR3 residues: CANGQGADEQYF. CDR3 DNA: TGTGCCAACGGACAGGGGGCGGACGAGCAGTACTTC.

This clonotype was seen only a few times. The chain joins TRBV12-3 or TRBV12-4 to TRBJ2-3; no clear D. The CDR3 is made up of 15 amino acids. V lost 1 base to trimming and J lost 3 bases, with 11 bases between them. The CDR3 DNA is TGTGCCAGCAGTTTAGTAAGGCAACGAACAGATACGCAGTATTTT. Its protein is CASSLVRQRTDTQYF.

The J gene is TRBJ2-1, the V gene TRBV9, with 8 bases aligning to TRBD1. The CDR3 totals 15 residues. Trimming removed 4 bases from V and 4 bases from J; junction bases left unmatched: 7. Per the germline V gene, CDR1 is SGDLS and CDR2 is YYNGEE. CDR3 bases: TGTGCCAGCAGCTCGGGACAGGAGGTATACAATGAGCAGTTCTTC. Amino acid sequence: CASSSGQEVYNEQFF.